This TCR beta chain is from a study of metastatic and nonmetastatic thyroid tumors. Before thyroid surgery, none of the patients had received any treatment. TCRdb reassembled clones from the PCR reads with MiXCR. The sample includes fewer than 40,000 clones, less than 40% of them seen just once. The CDR3 has 13 amino acids. Germline-derived CDR1 and CDR2 are SGHVS and FQNEAQ. The V and J ends lost 5 bases and 0 bases respectively, with 8 bases between them. The sample taken for sequencing was tumor tissue. The chain uses TRBV7-8 and TRBJ2-7; a possible D gene is TRBD1 (5 bases). The TCR was taken from a female donor with papillary thyroid cancer or a benign thyroid nodule (not recorded which). Some clones in this sample may be carry-over from other donors' samples. The CDR3 reads CASSQGVSYEQYF. The DNA of the CDR3 is TGTGCCAGCAGCCAAGGGGTCTCCTACGAGCAGTACTTC.